This T cell receptor (beta chain) stems from a study of cytomegalovirus exposure and HLA in healthy donors. At the level of the study: Across 300 to 400 genotyped donors, 81% landed in the Caucasian-associated ancestry cluster. Broader study findings: In vitro assays verified that three CMV-associated chains recognized CMV antigens specifically. About 87% or about 30% of the time was how often most TCR beta V segments were productive, according to an earlier analysis. Later on, an analysis tied 15,000 to 20,000 TCR beta sequences to HLA alleles at 0.05 false discovery rate.

This CDR3 has 15 residues. The germline gives CDR1 SGDLS, CDR2 YYNGEE. Trimming at V came to 0 bases and at J to 10 bases, leaving 9 bases not matched to a gene. Primers: 60 Vbeta forward and 13 Jbeta reverse. Produced via immunoSEQ multiplex PCR; TCRdb's table is partial and in-frame only. The sample carries roughly 190,000 clones, around 81% recorded once. As to this clone: Antigen specificity is unknown.

The sequence derives from a young man in good health and CMV-seronegative. The rearrangement joins TRBV9 to TRBJ2-1; 8 nucleotides align to TRBD2. The sequencing sample was made of PBMCs. CDR3: CASSVGYGGVREQFF. Here the CDR3 DNA reads TGTGCCAGCAGCGTAGGCTACGGGGGGGTGCGAGAGCAGTTCTTC.